This T cell receptor (beta chain) was found in a study of technical replicates of blood from a handful of donors. TCRdb's copy holds only in-frame clones and misses some; the assay was immunoSEQ multiplex PCR. The table includes tens of thousands of clones, about 94% detected once. The TCR comes from a human donor in good health. The sequenced sample was T cells isolated from PBMCs.

CDR3 nucleotide sequence: TGTGCCAGCAGCTTAGGAGTAATCAGCAATCAGCCCCAGCATTTT. It is translated as CASSLGVISNQPQHF. J is TRBJ1-5 and V is TRBV7-2; D gene uncertain. The germline CDR1 and CDR2 sequences are SGHTA and FQGNSA. The CDR3 totals 15 residues. The germline V and J ends were trimmed by 1 base and 1 base, with 8 bases remaining between them.